Below, one T cell receptor (beta chain) is given with its context. What it recognizes is unknown. TCRB transcripts that were expressed got sequenced, as all of the isolated RNA had been reverse transcribed. This table comes from immunoSEQ multiplex PCR, and its TCRdb copy is limited to in-frame clones, with some not included. The table has about 250,000 clones, roughly a tenth seen once. These data are taken from a study of beta chain features in type 1 diabetes. General study results and limits: Within each of all four CD4+ subsets, Type 1 diabetes patients had TCRB CDR3s that were moderately but significantly shorter.

Material: naive CD4+ T cells from blood. This receptor was identified in a man aged 25 to 45 with type 1 diabetes.

The CDR3 protein is CASSYYHGSQETQYF. As DNA, the CDR3 is TGTGCCAGCAGCTATTACCATGGTAGCCAAGAGACCCAGTACTTC. V is TRBV7-2 and J is TRBJ2-5; D gene ambiguous. Germline-derived CDR1 and CDR2 are SGHTA and FQGNSA. CDR3 length: 15 amino acids. V gave up 4 bases and J gave up 1 base, with 13 bases separating them.